These T cell receptor beta chains were read from a single sample in a study of beta chain features in type 1 diabetes. Libraries were prepared by immunoSEQ multiplex PCR; TCRdb keeps only in-frame clonotypes and omits some of them. The sample has some 15,000 clones; roughly 72% are singletons. The sample taken for sequencing was stem cell memory CD4+ T cells from blood. The receptors here all came from a young man with type 1 diabetes. The CDR3 runs from the conserved cysteine through the conserved F or W. The order of the fields is D gene, J gene, clone size, V gene, CDR3 DNA, CDR3 protein. A D gene is named only where the DNA matches it firmly. Clone size appears in some rows only: once, few, many, or a class for an expanded clone.

D gene: NA
J gene: TRBJ1-4
clone size: few
V gene: TRBV5-5
CDR3 DNA: TGTGCCAGCAGTGCGGATGTCAATGAAAAACTGTTTTTT
CDR3 protein: CASSADVNEKLFF

D gene: NA
J gene: TRBJ2-7
clone size: NA
V gene: TRBV12-2
CDR3 DNA: TGTGCAAGTCGCTTACGAGACAGCTCCTACGAGCAGTACTTC
CDR3 protein: CASRLRDSSYEQYF

D gene: NA
J gene: TRBJ2-7
clone size: few
V gene: TRBV2
CDR3 DNA: TGTGCCAGCAGTCGACAGGCCTACGAGCAGTACTTC
CDR3 protein: CASSRQAYEQYF

D gene: TRBD1
J gene: TRBJ1-5
clone size: NA
V gene: TRBV19
CDR3 DNA: TGTGCCAGTAGGGAACACAGGGGGCAGATGCAGCATTTT
CDR3 protein: CASREHRGQMQHF

D gene: NA
J gene: TRBJ2-5
clone size: NA
V gene: TRBV27
CDR3 DNA: TGTGCCAGCAGCCGAACTCCTAGTGGCATGGAGACCCAGTACTTC
CDR3 protein: CASSRTPSGMETQYF

D gene: NA
J gene: TRBJ2-3
clone size: NA
V gene: TRBV11-2
CDR3 DNA: TGTGCCAGCAGCTTGGACTTCAACACAGATACGCAGTATTTT
CDR3 protein: CASSLDFNTDTQYF

D gene: NA
J gene: TRBJ2-3
clone size: few
V gene: TRBV18
CDR3 DNA: TGTGCCAGCTCAATGGGCTCCGGAGATACGCAGTATTTT
CDR3 protein: CASSMGSGDTQYF

D gene: TRBD2
J gene: TRBJ2-1
clone size: NA
V gene: TRBV7-2
CDR3 DNA: TGTGCCAGCAGCTTCACTAGCGGGGGTTACAATGAGCAGTTCTTC
CDR3 protein: CASSFTSGGYNEQFF

D gene: TRBD1
J gene: TRBJ1-5
clone size: NA
V gene: TRBV7-9
CDR3 DNA: TGTGCCAGCAGCCCCGACAGGGGCGGTCAGCCCCAGCATTTT
CDR3 protein: CASSPDRGGQPQHF

D gene: TRBD1
J gene: TRBJ2-7
clone size: NA
V gene: TRBV30
CDR3 DNA: TGTGCCTGGAACACAGGGGCCCTCTTTTACGAGCAGTACTTC
CDR3 protein: CAWNTGALFYEQYF

D gene: TRBD1
J gene: TRBJ2-5
clone size: NA
V gene: TRBV19
CDR3 DNA: TGTGCCAGTAGTAGGGACAGGGAGGGGACCCAGTACTTC
CDR3 protein: CASSRDREGTQYF

D gene: NA
J gene: TRBJ2-5
clone size: NA
V gene: TRBV27
CDR3 DNA: TGTGCCAGCAGTTGGAGGGCCGACCTCCCGGGGACCCAGTACTTC
CDR3 protein: CASSWRADLPGTQYF

D gene: NA
J gene: TRBJ2-7
clone size: NA
V gene: TRBV5-8
CDR3 DNA: TGTGCCAGCAGCTTGACCCCATACGAGCAGTACTTC
CDR3 protein: CASSLTPYEQYF

D gene: TRBD2
J gene: TRBJ2-3
clone size: once
V gene: TRBV2
CDR3 DNA: TGTGCCAGCAGGCGGATTCTAGCGGCTATAACAGATACGCAGTATTTT
CDR3 protein: CASRRILAAITDTQYF

D gene: NA
J gene: TRBJ1-5
clone size: NA
V gene: TRBV7-2
CDR3 DNA: TGTGCCAGCAGCGCTTTCGGTTATAGCAATCAGCCCCAGCATTTT
CDR3 protein: CASSAFGYSNQPQHF

D gene: TRBD1
J gene: TRBJ2-2
clone size: NA
V gene: TRBV28
CDR3 DNA: TGTGCCAGCAGTGTGGCCGGGACAGGAGACACCGGGGAGCTGTTTTTT
CDR3 protein: CASSVAGTGDTGELFF

D gene: NA
J gene: TRBJ1-2
clone size: NA
V gene: TRBV27
CDR3 DNA: TGTGCCAGCCGATCCGGACAGCCCCGAAAATTCTATGGCTACACCTTC
CDR3 protein: CASRSGQPRKFYGYTF

D gene: NA
J gene: TRBJ2-4
clone size: few
V gene: TRBV9
CDR3 DNA: TGTGCCAGCAGCGTAGAGGCAGGGGCCGTGGGCATTCAGTACTTC
CDR3 protein: CASSVEAGAVGIQYF

D gene: TRBD2
J gene: TRBJ2-2
clone size: few
V gene: TRBV4-1
CDR3 DNA: TGCGCCAGCAGCTCCCTAGCGGGGGGCGTGATCGGGGAGCTGTTTTTT
CDR3 protein: CASSSLAGGVIGELFF

D gene: TRBD1
J gene: TRBJ2-1
clone size: NA
V gene: TRBV7-9
CDR3 DNA: TGTGCCAGCAGCTTGTCGGTAGGGGGCTGGAATGAGCAGTTCTTC
CDR3 protein: CASSLSVGGWNEQFF

D gene: TRBD1
J gene: TRBJ1-3
clone size: NA
V gene: TRBV19
CDR3 DNA: TGTGCCAGTAGTAGAACCGGGACAGGGCACTTCTCTGGAAACACCATATATTTT
CDR3 protein: CASSRTGTGHFSGNTIYF

D gene: NA
J gene: TRBJ2-1
clone size: NA
V gene: TRBV14
CDR3 DNA: TGTGCCAGCAGCAAGCTCAAAGAGCAGTTCTTC
CDR3 protein: CASSKLKEQFF

D gene: TRBD1
J gene: TRBJ1-6
clone size: few
V gene: TRBV6-4
CDR3 DNA: TGTGCCAGCAGTTGGACGGGACAGGGTGGAAATTCACCCCTCCACTTT
CDR3 protein: CASSWTGQGGNSPLHF

D gene: NA
J gene: TRBJ2-7
clone size: NA
V gene: TRBV11-1
CDR3 DNA: TGTGCCAGCAGCTTAGGCGGAGGGTTGTACGAGCAGTACTTC
CDR3 protein: CASSLGGGLYEQYF

D gene: TRBD1
J gene: TRBJ1-1
clone size: NA
V gene: TRBV4-3
CDR3 DNA: TGCGCCAGCAGCCAAGATCACAGGGGGGAATTCACTGAAGCTTTCTTT
CDR3 protein: CASSQDHRGEFTEAFF

D gene: NA
J gene: TRBJ2-2
clone size: few
V gene: TRBV11-2
CDR3 DNA: TGTGCCACCGCCAAAGGAGGGGGGGGCACCGGGGAGCTGTTTTTT
CDR3 protein: CATAKGGGGTGELFF

D gene: NA
J gene: TRBJ2-5
clone size: NA
V gene: TRBV15
CDR3 DNA: TGTGCCACCAGCAGAGTAGGGAACTTCCAGGGGGAGACCCAGTACTTC
CDR3 protein: CATSRVGNFQGETQYF

D gene: TRBD1
J gene: TRBJ2-7
clone size: NA
V gene: TRBV14
CDR3 DNA: TGTGCCAGCACCGCGGGACAGGGAAGCTCCTACGAGCAGTACTTC
CDR3 protein: CASTAGQGSSYEQYF

D gene: NA
J gene: TRBJ2-5
clone size: NA
V gene: TRBV5-1
CDR3 DNA: TGCGCCAGCAGCTTGGTTCCAGGGTTCGAGGAGACCCAGTACTTC
CDR3 protein: CASSLVPGFEETQYF

D gene: NA
J gene: TRBJ2-6
clone size: NA
V gene: TRBV7-9
CDR3 DNA: TGTGCCAGCAGCTTCTGGCATACTGGGGCCAACGTCCTGACTTTC
CDR3 protein: CASSFWHTGANVLTF

D gene: NA
J gene: TRBJ1-1
clone size: NA
V gene: TRBV11-2
CDR3 DNA: TGTGCCAGCAGCCCCGTGACAGGCATGAACACTGAAGCTTTCTTT
CDR3 protein: CASSPVTGMNTEAFF

D gene: NA
J gene: TRBJ1-5
clone size: NA
V gene: TRBV27
CDR3 DNA: TGTGCCAGCAGTTTATTAGGGAGGGGTCAGCCCCAGCATTTT
CDR3 protein: CASSLLGRGQPQHF

D gene: TRBD1
J gene: TRBJ2-5
clone size: NA
V gene: TRBV5-1
CDR3 DNA: TGCGCCAGCAGCCCGGGACAGGGGCAAGGAGAGACCCAGTACTTC
CDR3 protein: CASSPGQGQGETQYF

D gene: TRBD1
J gene: TRBJ1-1
clone size: NA
V gene: TRBV5-1
CDR3 DNA: TGCGCCAGCAGCAAAAAGACAGGGGGCATGAACACTGAAGCTTTCTTT
CDR3 protein: CASSKKTGGMNTEAFF

D gene: NA
J gene: TRBJ2-7
clone size: NA
V gene: TRBV21-1
CDR3 DNA: TGTGCCAGCTTCGTTTGGCGGGTCTACGAGCAGTACTTC
CDR3 protein: CASFVWRVYEQYF

D gene: TRBD1
J gene: TRBJ2-7
clone size: NA
V gene: TRBV28
CDR3 DNA: TGTGCCAGCAATCATTTACAGGGGGCCTACGAGCAGTACTTC
CDR3 protein: CASNHLQGAYEQYF